This is a list of T cell receptor beta chains from one sample in a study of monozygotic twins with inflammatory bowel disease. One entry per CDR3 protein, without DNA, is what TCRdb gives after re-calling the 5' RACE reads. The sample table includes about 210,000 distinct CDR3 sequences. The source material was blood. These receptors all come from a human donor with ulcerative colitis or Crohn's disease, or a healthy co-twin of an affected twin (not recorded which). CDR3s include the opening cysteine and the closing phenylalanine or tryptophan.

v_gene,j_gene,CDR3aa
TRBV9,TRBJ2-7,CASSVDAGNSYEQYF
TRBV2,TRBJ2-7,CASSTGFYEQYF
TRBV20-1,TRBJ2-3,CSLFLPATDTQYF
TRBV5-1,TRBJ1-2,CASSSVPQGEDYGYTF
TRBV7-9,TRBJ2-7,CASSRGGGAYEQYF
TRBV28,TRBJ2-1,CANGPIVEQFF
TRBV25-1,TRBJ2-1,CASSVPTGQGSYNEQFF
TRBV20-1,TRBJ2-3,CSAGGPDTQYF
TRBV12-3/TRBV12-4,TRBJ2-3,CASSPPRATHQDTQYF
TRBV12-3/TRBV12-4,TRBJ1-3,CASTSGTGVRGNTIYF
TRBV30,TRBJ2-1,CAWSVLPYNEQFF